What follows are 23 T cell receptor beta chains derived from one specimen sequenced in a study of blood T cell repertoires in COVID-19. Data came from immunoSEQ multiplex PCR; TCRdb stores just in-frame clones and leaves some out. This sample has around 14,000 clones, with about 86% found just once. The sequenced sample was peripheral blood. All receptors derive from a human donor in a cohort sampled during active COVID-19.

The rearrangement uses TRBV19 and TRBJ2-7, with D possibly matching TRBD2 (5 bases). V gave up 1 base and J gave up 2 bases, with 24 bases separating them. This CDR3 comprises 19 residues. CDR1 LNHDA and CDR2 SQIVND come from the germline V gene (reference sequence). The CDR3 protein is CASSIVLARDAVVTYEQYF. The CDR3, as DNA: TGTGCCAGTAGTATAGTTTTAGCGAGAGACGCCGTGGTTACCTACGAGCAGTACTTC.

The rearrangement joins TRBV27 to TRBJ2-5, with 13 bases fitting TRBD2. The V gene end was trimmed by 5 bases and the J gene end by 5 bases; junction bases not matched to a gene: 8. Germline V CDR1 and CDR2: MNHEY, SMNVEV (reference sequence). CDR3 length: 16 amino acids. In DNA form, the CDR3 reads TGTGCCAGCAGTCCGTTACTAGCGGGGGGGGCGGAGACCCAGTACTTC. Its protein product is CASSPLLAGGAETQYF.

The V call is TRBV11-2, the J call TRBJ1-2; tentatively, D is TRBD1 (5 bases). The V gene lost 1 base and the J gene lost 5 bases, with 11 bases spanning the gap. CDR3 length equals 14 residues. The germline V gene encodes CDR1 SGHAT and CDR2 FQNNGV. The CDR3 nucleotides read TGTGCCAGCAGCTTAGGCAGGCAGGGTTATGGCTACACCTTC. Protein sequence: CASSLGRQGYGYTF. Full variable domain (missing parts from reference TRBV11-2 and TRBJ1-2): EAGVAQSPRYKIIEKRQSVAFWCNPISGHATLYWYQQILGQGPKLLIQFQNNGVVDDSQLPKDRFSAERLKGVDSTLKIQPAKLEDSAVYLCASSLGRQGYGYTFGSGTRLTVV.

In its sample, this clone was seen once. The V call is TRBV2, the J call TRBJ2-7, with 7 bases identical to TRBD1. CDR3 length: 17 residues. With 8 bases clipped from V and 1 base from J, the junction kept 17 bases outside the gene matches. In germline, CDR1 is SNHLY, CDR2 FYNNEI. For the CDR3, the DNA is TGTGCCAGCGAGTGGAGTACCGGGACAGCCACTTCCTACGAGCAGTACTTC. Translated, it gives CASEWSTGTATSYEQYF.

The chain couples TRBV7-2 to TRBJ2-1, with 13 bases that match TRBD2. V was pared by 5 bases and J by 9 bases, with 13 bases of the junction left unmatched. This CDR3 is 17 amino acids long. The germline V gene encodes CDR1 SGHTA and CDR2 FQGNSA. Written as DNA, the CDR3 is TGTGCCAGCAGCCCGGGACTAGCGGGGTGGTACAATAGTGAGCAGTTCTTC. It codes for CASSPGLAGWYNSEQFF. The whole variable domain, filled in from reference TRBV7-2 and TRBJ2-1, reads GAGVSQSPSNKVTEKGKDVELRCDPISGHTALYWYRQSLGQGLEFLIYFQGNSAPDKSGLPSDRFSAERTGGSVSTLTIQRTQQEDSAVYLCASSPGLAGWYNSEQFFGPGTRLTVL.

The rearrangement joins TRBV7-9 to TRBJ2-2, with TRBD2 matching over 10 bases. The CDR3 has 18 residues. V gave up 2 bases and J gave up 3 bases; unmatched junction bases: 9. Germline V gene sequence: CDR1 SEHNR, CDR2 FQNEAQ (reference sequence). The CDR3 region has the DNA TGTGCCAGCAGCTTACCTAGCGGGAGTTCTCAGCACACCGGGGAGCTGTTTTTT. It is translated as CASSLPSGSSQHTGELFF.

This sequence joins TRBV27 and TRBJ2-7, with D tentatively TRBD2 (6 bases). The germline CDR1 and CDR2 sequences are MNHEY and SMNVEV (reference sequence). The CDR3 spans 14 residues. Trimming removed 3 bases from V and 3 bases from J, with 12 bases in between. The CDR3 sequence is CASSLGGILYEQYF. The DNA of the CDR3 is TGTGCCAGCAGTTTGGGCGGGATCCTCTACGAGCAGTACTTC.

The V call is TRBV19, the J call TRBJ2-5; 8 nucleotides agree with TRBD2. V shed 6 bases and J 5 bases; nucleotides not matched to a gene: 8. CDR3 size: 14 residues. Germline CDR1 is LNHDA and CDR2 is SQIVND (reference sequence). In DNA, the CDR3 is TGTGCCAGTAGCAGGGGACTAGGATGGGAGACCCAGTACTTC. This sequence encodes CASSRGLGWETQYF. Full variable domain (missing parts from reference TRBV19 and TRBJ2-5): DGGITQSPKYLFRKEGQNVTLSCEQNLNHDAMYWYRQDPGQGLRLIYYSQIVNDFQKGDIAEGYSVSREKKESFPLTVTSAQKNPTAFYLCASSRGLGWETQYFGPGTRLLVL.

V and J are TRBV24-1 and TRBJ2-3; 12 nucleotides line up with TRBD2. The V segment lost 4 bases and the J segment 5 bases; nucleotides outside the gene matches: 6. The germline V gene has CDR1 KGHDR and CDR2 SFDVKD. This CDR3 is 16 amino acids long. CDR3 DNA sequence: TGTGCCACCAGTGAGGGAACTAGCGGGGGGTTAGATACGCAGTATTTT. Encoded protein: CATSEGTSGGLDTQYF.

To note about this clone: At one of its ends the junction is not consistent with the germline gene, which may arise from a read error. This chain uses TRBV19 with TRBJ1-5; 7 nucleotides line up with TRBD1. The CDR3 has 14 amino acids. CDR1 and CDR2 from the germline V gene are LNHDA and SQIVND (reference sequence). The CDR3 protein is CASSPGGGKQPQHF. In nucleotides, the CDR3 is TGTGCCAGTAGTCCAGGAGGGGGCAAACAGCCCCAGCATTTT.

The V call is TRBV30, the J call TRBJ2-7; the match to TRBD2 covers 12 bases. Germline values: CDR1 GTSNPN, CDR2 SVGIG (reference sequence). The CDR3 consists of 14 residues. The J segment lost 2 bases and the V segment lost 3 bases, leaving 2 bases of the junction unmatched. CDR3 in DNA: TGTGCCTGGAGCTGGACTAGCGGGGCCTACGAGCAGTACTTC. Translating it yields CAWSWTSGAYEQYF.

This chain links TRBV7-7 with TRBJ2-2, with a weak D call TRBD1 (5 bases). This CDR3 contains 15 residues. V lost 5 bases to trimming and J lost 6 bases, with 16 bases between them. Germline-derived CDR1 and CDR2 are SSHAT and FNYEAQ (reference sequence). CDR3 in amino acids: CASSPGRGSAGELFF. In DNA form, the CDR3 reads TGTGCCAGCAGCCCGGGTAGGGGAAGCGCCGGGGAGCTGTTTTTT.

J is TRBJ1-2 and V is TRBV7-9; 8 bases align to TRBD1. This CDR3 spans 15 amino acids. Germline CDR1 reads SEHNR; CDR2 reads FQNEAQ (reference sequence). The V segment lost 6 bases and the J segment 3 bases; nucleotides outside the gene matches: 9. CDR3 coding DNA: TGTGCCAGCAGTCTTAAAACGACAGGGGACTATGGCTACACCTTC. Residues: CASSLKTTGDYGYTF.

This chain uses TRBV9 with TRBJ2-2, with 9 positions matching TRBD2. In germline, CDR1 is SGDLS, CDR2 YYNGEE. The V gene end was trimmed by 2 bases and the J gene end by 0 bases; junction bases not matched to a gene: 5. The CDR3 contains 17 residues. CDR3 protein: CASSVGAGGTNTGELFF. CDR3 sequence (DNA): TGTGCCAGCAGCGTGGGAGCGGGGGGCACGAACACCGGGGAGCTGTTTTTT.

The CDR3 is CASSQLLRLAGNTIYF. DNA of the CDR3: TGTGCCAGCAGCCAGCTCTTGCGGTTGGCTGGAAACACCATATATTTT. The chain couples TRBV3-1 (or the pseudogene TRBV3-2) to TRBJ1-3; no clear D. Trimming stripped 3 bases from V and 2 bases from J, with 14 bases between. CDR3 length: 16 amino acids. Germline CDR1 and CDR2: LGHDT and YNNKEL (reference sequence).

The chain combines TRBV18 with TRBJ2-1; possible D gene TRBD2, 6 bases. CDR1 is KGHSH, CDR2 LQKENI, per germline. The length of the CDR3 is 15 residues. Between the trimmed V and J ends, which lost 5 bases and 0 bases, there was a span of 11 bases. For the CDR3, the DNA is TGTGCCAGCTCAGGCGGGACCATCTCCTACAATGAGCAGTTCTTC. It encodes CASSGGTISYNEQFF.

J is TRBJ1-1 and V is TRBV6-6; D is possibly TRBD1 (6 bases). CDR1 and CDR2 from the germline V gene are MNHNY and SVGAGI (reference sequence). Trimming removed 0 bases from V and 4 bases from J, with 12 bases in between. This CDR3 is built from 15 residues. The chain's CDR3 is CASSYSDSVTTEAFF. The CDR3 DNA reads as TGTGCCAGCAGTTACTCGGACAGTGTTACCACTGAAGCTTTCTTT.

The chain links TRBV5-1 to TRBJ2-1, with D uncertain. The germline V and J ends were trimmed by 0 bases and 5 bases, with 6 bases remaining between them. Germline V gene data show CDR1 as SGHRS and CDR2 as YFSETQ. The CDR3 covers 13 residues. The CDR3 reads CASSLDGNNEQFF. The CDR3, as DNA: TGCGCCAGCAGCTTGGACGGTAACAATGAGCAGTTCTTC. Complete variable domain (other parts from reference TRBV5-1 and TRBJ2-1): KAGVTQTPRYLIKTRGQQVTLSCSPISGHRSVSWYQQTPGQGLQFLFEYFSETQRNKGNFPGRFSGRQFSNSRSEMNVSTLELGDSALYLCASSLDGNNEQFFGPGTRLTVL.

This clone was found once. The CDR3 sequence is CRAGTSSYNEQFF. CDR3 sequence (DNA): TGCAGAGCCGGGACTAGCTCCTACAATGAGCAGTTCTTC. The chain carries TRBV29-1 and TRBJ2-1, with TRBD2 matching over 8 bases. The CDR3 contains 13 residues. CDR1 and CDR2 from the germline V gene are SQVTM and ANQGSEA.

The rearrangement joins TRBV18 to TRBJ2-1; 12 nucleotides align to TRBD2. V lost 0 bases to trimming and J lost 12 bases; unmatched junction nucleotides: 9. CDR1 and CDR2 (germline): KGHSH, LQKENI. The CDR3 is 16 amino acids. CDR3 nucleotides: TGTGCCAGCTCACCACCGCTAGCGGGAGGGCTTAGCGGGCAGTTCTTC. Protein sequence: CASSPPLAGGLSGQFF. The full variable domain, its missing parts supplied by reference TRBV18 and TRBJ2-1, is NAGVMQNPRHLVRRRGQEARLRCSPMKGHSHVYWYRQLPEEGLKFMVYLQKENIIDESGMPKERFSAEFPKEGPSILRIQQVVRGDSAAYFCASSPPLAGGLSGQFFGPGTRLTVL.

V usage is TRBV24-1 and J usage is TRBJ1-4, with a weak D call TRBD1 (6 bases). V lost 9 bases and J 0 bases, leaving 7 bases between the germline ends. The CDR3 spans 13 residues. Germline assignment: CDR1 KGHDR and CDR2 SFDVKD. The CDR3 protein is CATRDTTNEKLFF. CDR3 in DNA: TGTGCCACCCGGGACACAACTAATGAAAAACTGTTTTTT.

The rearrangement joins TRBV28 to TRBJ1-6, with a tentative D call TRBD1 (5 bases). CDR3 size: 14 residues. Trimming pared 6 bases from V and 15 bases from J, leaving 21 bases between. CDR1 is MDHEN, CDR2 SYDVKM, per germline. This CDR3 reads CASSDPILQENLHF. The DNA of the CDR3 is TGTGCCAGCAGCGACCCGATCTTACAGGAAAACCTCCACTTT. The whole variable domain, filled in from reference TRBV28 and TRBJ1-6, reads DVKVTQSSRYLVKRTGEKVFLECVQDMDHENMFWYRQDPGLGLRLIYFSYDVKMKEKGDIPEGYSVSREKKERFSLILESASTNQTSMYLCASSDPILQENLHFGNGTRLTVT.

The V call is TRBV28, the J call TRBJ2-1; TRBD2 matches at 13 bases. The CDR3 contains 19 residues. With V trimmed by 4 bases and J by 0 bases, 9 bases remained unmatched. Germline CDR1 and CDR2: MDHEN and SYDVKM. The CDR3 here is CASSSLLAGGSSSYNEQFF. As DNA, the CDR3 is TGTGCCAGCAGTTCCTTACTAGCGGGAGGGTCTAGCTCCTACAATGAGCAGTTCTTC.